Listed below are T cell receptor beta chains from one sample, sequenced in a study of blood T cell repertoires in COVID-19. Assay: immunoSEQ multiplex PCR; the TCRdb copy retains only in-frame clones and omits some. The sample lists just over 95,000 clones, about 86% occurring once. Source material: peripheral blood. Receptor source: a man aged 55 to 70 with acute or convalescent COVID-19. CDR3s include the opening cysteine and the closing phenylalanine or tryptophan. A D gene is named only where the DNA matches it firmly. A row's size may be missing; if present it is once, few, many or a size class.

J gene	V gene	clone size	D gene	CDR3 protein	CDR3 DNA
TRBJ1-6	TRBV9	NA	NA	CASSVQSSNDNSPLHF	TGTGCCAGCAGCGTACAGTCCTCGAACGATAATTCACCCCTCCACTTT
TRBJ2-5	TRBV7-9	NA	NA	CASSLPSGVRETQYF	TGTGCCAGCAGCTTACCCTCGGGTGTCCGGGAGACCCAGTACTTC
TRBJ1-5	TRBV6-2/TRBV6-3	NA	TRBD1	CASTPRGQGGSPQHF	TGTGCCAGCACCCCCCGCGGACAGGGTGGATCGCCCCAGCATTTT
TRBJ2-2	TRBV29-1	NA	TRBD1	CSVKDRGNTGELFF	TGCAGCGTCAAAGACAGGGGGAACACCGGGGAGCTGTTTTTT
TRBJ1-6	TRBV3-1/TRBV3-2	NA	NA	CASSQVPQGYYNSPLHF	TGTGCCAGCAGCCAAGTCCCGCAGGGTTACTATAATTCACCCCTCCACTTT
TRBJ1-2	TRBV2	NA	NA	CASSDNFPFYGYTF	TGTGCCAGCAGTGATAACTTCCCCTTCTATGGCTACACCTTC
TRBJ2-5	TRBV6-6	NA	TRBD1	CASSHLQGSLTTQYF	TGTGCCAGCAGCCACCTACAGGGGTCCCTTACGACCCAGTACTTC
TRBJ1-3	TRBV7-9	NA	NA	CASSVRGDSGNTIYF	TGTGCCAGCAGCGTTCGGGGGGACTCTGGAAACACCATATATTTT
TRBJ1-1	TRBV19	few	NA	CASSAQRRPDTEAFF	TGTGCCAGTAGTGCACAGCGGCGCCCTGACACTGAAGCTTTCTTT
TRBJ1-2	TRBV5-6	NA	NA	CASSLINRANYGYTF	TGTGCCAGCAGCTTGATAAACAGGGCTAACTATGGCTACACCTTC
TRBJ1-1	TRBV19	few	NA	CASSIGRQGTEAFF	TGTGCCAGTAGTATAGGTCGGCAGGGGACTGAAGCTTTCTTT
TRBJ1-1	TRBV7-9	few	NA	CASSLDGGTEAFF	TGTGCCAGCAGCTTAGACGGAGGCACTGAAGCTTTCTTT
TRBJ1-1	TRBV6-5	NA	NA	CASRGGVTEAFF	TGTGCCAGCAGGGGAGGGGTCACTGAAGCTTTCTTT
TRBJ1-5	TRBV5-8	NA	NA	CASSHGTNRYSNQPQHF	TGTGCCAGCAGCCACGGGACAAACCGCTATAGCAATCAGCCCCAGCATTTT
TRBJ1-2	TRBV5-5	NA	TRBD1	CASSFTGDGYTF	TGTGCCAGCAGCTTTACAGGGGACGGCTACACCTTC
TRBJ2-5	TRBV9	NA	TRBD1	CASSVTGGQGKETQYF	TGTGCCAGCAGCGTAACAGGAGGACAGGGTAAAGAGACCCAGTACTTC
TRBJ1-5	TRBV19	NA	TRBD1	CASQATLTGGSNQPQHF	TGTGCCAGTCAGGCCACGCTTACAGGGGGTAGCAATCAGCCCCAGCATTTT
TRBJ2-3	TRBV19	NA	TRBD2	CASSFGTSGDSSTDTQYF	TGTGCCAGTAGTTTTGGGACTAGCGGAGATAGTAGCACAGATACGCAGTATTTT
TRBJ2-5	TRBV18	NA	NA	CASSPLQGKGQETQYF	TGTGCCAGCTCACCTCTCCAGGGTAAAGGCCAAGAGACCCAGTACTTC
TRBJ2-5	TRBV27	NA	NA	CASSQGNPPGTQYF	TGTGCCAGCAGTCAGGGCAACCCGCCAGGGACCCAGTACTTC
TRBJ2-1	TRBV4-3	NA	TRBD2	CASSQDIGGRSPYNEQFF	TGCGCCAGCAGCCAAGATATAGGCGGGAGGTCCCCCTACAATGAGCAGTTCTTC
TRBJ2-1	TRBV7-3	NA	NA	CASSLYGDREQFF	TGTGCCAGCAGCTTATACGGGGATCGGGAGCAGTTCTTC
TRBJ2-1	TRBV12-3/TRBV12-4	NA	NA	CASGGRNEQFF	TGTGCCAGCGGCGGGCGGAATGAGCAGTTCTTC
TRBJ2-1	TRBV9	NA	TRBD2	CASSAGGDEQFF	TGTGCCAGCAGCGCGGGGGGAGATGAGCAGTTCTTC
TRBJ1-4	TRBV10-3	NA	TRBD1	CAISESGDRGNEKLFF	TGTGCCATCAGTGAGTCCGGGGACAGGGGTAATGAAAAACTGTTTTTT
TRBJ1-5	TRBV10-3	NA	NA	CAISFGEPSNQPQHF	TGTGCCATCAGTTTTGGAGAGCCTAGCAATCAGCCCCAGCATTTT
TRBJ1-2	TRBV29-1	NA	NA	CSVGSLPYGYTF	TGCAGCGTTGGATCGCTACCCTATGGCTACACCTTC
TRBJ2-1	TRBV7-9	NA	NA	CASILGAGLGYEQFF	TGTGCCAGCATCCTGGGGGCAGGCCTAGGGTATGAGCAGTTCTTC
TRBJ2-5	TRBV9	NA	TRBD1	CASSAGQGLETQYF	TGTGCCAGCAGCGCAGGACAGGGCCTAGAGACCCAGTACTTC
TRBJ2-7	TRBV9	NA	TRBD1	CASSVAPGTDTYEQYF	TGTGCCAGCAGCGTAGCTCCTGGGACAGACACCTACGAGCAGTACTTC
TRBJ1-6	TRBV14	few	NA	CASSQETGNSPLHF	TGTGCCAGCAGCCAGGAGACAGGAAATTCACCCCTCCACTTT
TRBJ2-3	TRBV19	once	NA	CASSLRGLGGTDTQYF	TGTGCCAGTAGTCTCAGGGGATTGGGAGGCACAGATACGCAGTATTTT
TRBJ1-3	TRBV19	once	TRBD1	CASLGQEAGNTIYF	TGTGCCAGCTTGGGACAGGAGGCTGGAAACACCATATATTTT
TRBJ2-2	TRBV6-5	NA	NA	CASASGVATGELFF	TGTGCCAGCGCCTCCGGGGTGGCCACCGGGGAGCTGTTTTTT
TRBJ2-3	TRBV18	NA	TRBD2	CASSPGSSGNTDTQYF	TGTGCCAGCTCACCAGGATCTAGCGGGAACACAGATACGCAGTATTTT
TRBJ2-1	TRBV28	NA	TRBD2	CAILAGVNYNEQFF	TGTGCCATCTTAGCGGGGGTCAACTACAATGAGCAGTTCTTC
TRBJ2-1	TRBV27	NA	TRBD1	CASTPGTGVYNEQFF	TGTGCCAGCACCCCAGGGACAGGGGTATACAATGAGCAGTTCTTC
TRBJ2-3	TRBV7-7	NA	NA	CASSLRAGRSTDTQYF	TGTGCCAGCAGCTTACGAGCGGGTAGAAGCACAGATACGCAGTATTTT
TRBJ1-4	TRBV25-1	NA	NA	CASSGPRGGEGEKLFF	TGTGCCAGCAGTGGACCCCGGGGAGGGGAAGGGGAAAAACTGTTTTTT
TRBJ2-4	TRBV6-2/TRBV6-3	NA	TRBD1	CASSYDRGNIQYF	TGTGCCAGCAGTTACGACAGGGGAAACATTCAGTACTTC
TRBJ1-1	TRBV29-1	NA	TRBD1	CSVGVGQGMAFF	TGCAGCGTTGGGGTTGGACAGGGGATGGCTTTCTTT
TRBJ1-4	TRBV14	few	NA	CASSQWSGGGNEKLFF	TGTGCCAGCAGCCAATGGTCGGGGGGCGGTAATGAAAAACTGTTTTTT
TRBJ2-7	TRBV11-2	NA	TRBD1	CASSHNRGRGSNEQYF	TGTGCCAGCAGCCACAACAGGGGAAGGGGATCAAACGAGCAGTACTTC
TRBJ1-1	TRBV3-1/TRBV3-2	NA	TRBD1	CASSQTGARTEAFF	TGTGCCAGCAGCCAGACAGGGGCGAGGACTGAAGCTTTCTTT
TRBJ2-1	TRBV5-5	NA	TRBD1	CASSLAGTGYEQFF	TGTGCCAGCAGCTTGGCCGGGACAGGGTATGAGCAGTTCTTC
TRBJ2-1	TRBV6-4	NA	NA	CASSDEKDWYNEQFF	TGTGCCAGCAGTGACGAGAAGGACTGGTACAATGAGCAGTTCTTC
TRBJ2-3	TRBV10-1	NA	NA	CASSEPSSTATDTQYF	TGCGCCAGCAGTGAGCCTAGTTCGACAGCCACAGATACGCAGTATTTT
TRBJ2-7	TRBV12-5	NA	NA	CASGLDGASYEQYF	TGTGCTAGTGGTTTAGATGGGGCATCGTACGAGCAGTACTTC
TRBJ1-1	TRBV2	NA	NA	CASSESWQYTEAFF	TGTGCCAGCAGTGAAAGTTGGCAGTACACTGAAGCTTTCTTT
TRBJ2-2	TRBV19	NA	TRBD1	CASSIGTGGNTGELFF	TGTGCCAGTAGTATTGGTACAGGGGGGAACACCGGGGAGCTGTTTTTT
TRBJ1-3	TRBV28	NA	TRBD1	CASSTPDRSGNTIYF	TGTGCCAGCAGTACCCCGGACAGGTCTGGAAACACCATATATTTT
TRBJ1-1	TRBV6-5	NA	NA	CASRGVTEAFF	TGTGCCAGCAGAGGGGTGACTGAAGCTTTCTTT
TRBJ1-2	TRBV5-6	few	NA	CASSFWAGQDGGSYGYTF	TGTGCCAGCAGCTTCTGGGCGGGCCAGGATGGAGGTAGCTATGGCTACACCTTC
TRBJ1-1	TRBV9	NA	NA	CASSVTTGNTEAFF	TGTGCCAGCAGCGTGACAACAGGGAACACTGAAGCTTTCTTT
TRBJ2-1	TRBV28	NA	TRBD2	CASRPTPGTSGGKNNEQFF	TGTGCCAGCAGACCTACTCCTGGGACTAGCGGAGGAAAGAACAATGAGCAGTTCTTC